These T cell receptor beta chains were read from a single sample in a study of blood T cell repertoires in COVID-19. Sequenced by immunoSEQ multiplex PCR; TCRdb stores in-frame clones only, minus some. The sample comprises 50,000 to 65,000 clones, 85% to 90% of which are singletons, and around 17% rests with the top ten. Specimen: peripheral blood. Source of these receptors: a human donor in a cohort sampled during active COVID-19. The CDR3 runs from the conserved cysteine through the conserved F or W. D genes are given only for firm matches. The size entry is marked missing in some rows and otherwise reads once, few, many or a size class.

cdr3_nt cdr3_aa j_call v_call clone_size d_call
TGTGCCAGCAGCTACCGGGACACCAACTACGAGCAGTACTTC CASSYRDTNYEQYF TRBJ2-7 TRBV7-8 once NA
TGTGCCAGTAGTATACAGACTCCCACAGATACGCAGTATTTT CASSIQTPTDTQYF TRBJ2-3 TRBV19 NA NA
TGTGCCAGTAGTATAGACAGGGGTAGCAATCAGCCCCAGCATTTT CASSIDRGSNQPQHF TRBJ1-5 TRBV19 NA NA
TGTGCTAGTGCCCCGACCGGGACAGGGAACACCGGGGAGCTGTTTTTT CASAPTGTGNTGELFF TRBJ2-2 TRBV12-5 hyperexpanded TRBD1
TGTGCCACCAGTGATAGAGGTCAGCCCCAGCATTTT CATSDRGQPQHF TRBJ1-5 TRBV24-1 once NA
TGTGCCAGTAGTCCTAACAGGGTGGAGACCCAGTACTTC CASSPNRVETQYF TRBJ2-5 TRBV19 NA NA
TGTGCCAGTACCCGCGGGACAGGGGTTTCTGAACAGTACTTC CASTRGTGVSEQYF TRBJ2-7 TRBV19 NA TRBD1
TGCGCCAGCAGCTTGGGGGGGTATCGCGGGAGGTCCAATGAGCAGTTCTTC CASSLGGYRGRSNEQFF TRBJ2-1 TRBV5-1 NA TRBD2
TGTGCCAGCAGCTCCGGGGGGAACCACGAGCAGTACTTC CASSSGGNHEQYF TRBJ2-7 TRBV11-3 NA TRBD2
TGTGCCAGCAGCTTGGCCATTTGGGAGAATCAGCCCCAGCATTTT CASSLAIWENQPQHF TRBJ1-5 TRBV5-5 NA NA
TGTGCCAGCAGCTTCTCCCGGCTGGGCCTGGCAGGGAATGAGCAGTTCTTC CASSFSRLGLAGNEQFF TRBJ2-1 TRBV11-2 NA NA
TGTGCCAGCAGCTTGTATACGGGAGGGGAAGCAGATACGCAGTATTTT CASSLYTGGEADTQYF TRBJ2-3 TRBV5-4 NA TRBD2
TGTGCCAGTAGGCAGGGACTGGCGGTCGGAAATGAGCAGTTCTTC CASRQGLAVGNEQFF TRBJ2-1 TRBV19 NA NA
TGTGCCAGCAGTCTGGGGACACCGGCTAGGGGACACAGAGAGACCCAGTACTTC CASSLGTPARGHRETQYF TRBJ2-5 TRBV27 NA NA
TGTGCCTGGCAACAGGGTTATAGTGAAAAACTGTTTTTT CAWQQGYSEKLFF TRBJ1-4 TRBV30 NA NA
TGCAGTGCTAGTGGGACTAGCGGGAGGGCCTACAATGAGCAGTTCTTC CSASGTSGRAYNEQFF TRBJ2-1 TRBV20-1 NA TRBD2
TGTGCCAGCAGCCAAGCTGTTCAGCCCCAGCATTTT CASSQAVQPQHF TRBJ1-5 TRBV3-1/TRBV3-2 NA NA
TGTGCCAGCAGCAACCCGTTAGGGAGGGAGACCCAGTACTTC CASSNPLGRETQYF TRBJ2-5 TRBV11-2 NA NA
TGTGCCTTCGGGGACTACCAAGAGACCCAGTACTTC CAFGDYQETQYF TRBJ2-5 TRBV3-1/TRBV3-2 few NA
TGTGCTAGTGCCCGCCGGGACACCGGCCGCAATGAGCAGTTCTTC CASARRDTGRNEQFF TRBJ2-1 TRBV12-5 NA NA
TGTGCCAGTAGTCAACCCGGTTTCACTAATGAAAAACTGTTTTTT CASSQPGFTNEKLFF TRBJ1-4 TRBV19 NA NA
TGTGCCAGCAGCTCGCAGAGGGGGGGCAAAAACATTCAGTACTTC CASSSQRGGKNIQYF TRBJ2-4 TRBV7-9 NA NA
TGTGCCAGCAGTTATATTAGCGGGGGGGCCCACGAGCAGTACTTC CASSYISGGAHEQYF TRBJ2-7 TRBV6-6 NA TRBD2
TGTGCTAGTGGAGCCAACACTATACCGTTCTTC CASGANTIPFF TRBJ2-1 TRBV12-5 NA NA
TGTGCCATCAGGGGGACCGGGACAGGGGTCCACGAGCAGTACTTC CAIRGTGTGVHEQYF TRBJ2-7 TRBV10-3 NA TRBD1
TGTGCCAGCAGGACTAGAGAGGGAACGGGGGAGCTGTTTTTT CASRTREGTGELFF TRBJ2-2 TRBV2 NA NA
TGTGCCAGCAGTTTCCGGGCAGCGGGAAGCAATCAGCCCCAGCATTTT CASSFRAAGSNQPQHF TRBJ1-5 TRBV28 NA NA
TGTGCCAGCAGTTGGATACAGGGGCGGAATGAGCAGTTCTTC CASSWIQGRNEQFF TRBJ2-1 TRBV28 NA TRBD1
TGTGCCAGCAGGGGAGGGATAGCGGGAGGAGAGACCCAGTACTTC CASRGGIAGGETQYF TRBJ2-5 TRBV11-2 few TRBD2
TGCGCCAGCAGCCAAACTTCAGGGGGCGCGGCCCTTTATGGCTACACCTTC CASSQTSGGAALYGYTF TRBJ1-2 TRBV4-1 few TRBD1
TGTGCCAGCAGCTTAGGCCCACTAGCGGGAGGGTCTTCCTACGAGCAGTACTTC CASSLGPLAGGSSYEQYF TRBJ2-7 TRBV7-6 NA TRBD2
TGTGCCTGGAGTGTAGGACTCAGGCCTACGGAGCAGTACTTC CAWSVGLRPTEQYF TRBJ2-7 TRBV30 NA NA
TGTGCCCTAGGCGGGTCCTACGAGCAGTACTTC CALGGSYEQYF TRBJ2-7 TRBV5-3 NA NA
TGTGCCAGCAGCCCACTAGCGAACACCGGGGAGCTGTTTTTT CASSPLANTGELFF TRBJ2-2 TRBV7-9 NA NA
TGCGCCAGCAGCTTGGCGGCAGGGGCGTATTCGGATGGCTACACCTTC CASSLAAGAYSDGYTF TRBJ1-2 TRBV5-1 NA NA
TGTGCCAGCAGCTTAGACAGTTTCTCCGAGCAGTACTTC CASSLDSFSEQYF TRBJ2-7 TRBV7-9 once NA
TGTGCCAGCAGCCAGAACAGGGGACTGGGGGAGACCCAGTACTTC CASSQNRGLGETQYF TRBJ2-5 TRBV3-1/TRBV3-2 NA NA
TGTGCCAGCAGTGAACTAGCGGGAGTATACGAGCAGTTCTTC CASSELAGVYEQFF TRBJ2-1 TRBV6-1 NA TRBD2
TGTGCCAGCTCACCATATGGGGGCCTCGAGCAGTACTTC CASSPYGGLEQYF TRBJ2-7 TRBV18 NA NA
TGCGCCAGCAGCTTGGGGACTAGTCGGTGGACTAATGAAAAACTGTTTTTT CASSLGTSRWTNEKLFF TRBJ1-4 TRBV5-1 NA NA
TGTGCCAGCACCCCGGGACAGCCCTACAATGAGCAGTTCTTC CASTPGQPYNEQFF TRBJ2-1 TRBV6-5 NA TRBD1
TGTGCCAGTAGTATATCGGGACTCCTCTACGAGCAGTACTTC CASSISGLLYEQYF TRBJ2-7 TRBV19 NA NA
TGTGCCAGCAGCTTGAGTAGGACTAGCGGGGGATACAATGAGCAGTTCTTC CASSLSRTSGGYNEQFF TRBJ2-1 TRBV5-4 NA TRBD2
TGTGCCAGCAGCCCGGACAGGCGGGGCCACGAGCAGTACTTC CASSPDRRGHEQYF TRBJ2-7 TRBV6-2/TRBV6-3 NA NA
TGTGCCAGCAGCCAAGGTAGTTTCGGGGAGCAGTACTTC CASSQGSFGEQYF TRBJ2-7 TRBV14 NA NA
TGTGCCAGCAGTCACGACAGGGCCCCGAGCTCCGAGCTTCGGTACAATGAGCAGTTCTTC CASSHDRAPSSELRYNEQFF TRBJ2-1 TRBV6-6 NA TRBD1
TGTGCCAGCAGCTTAGATCCAGCGGGGATCACCGGGGAGCTGTTTTTT CASSLDPAGITGELFF TRBJ2-2 TRBV7-2 NA TRBD2
TGTGCCAGCAGCACCCGGGACAGGGACTACGAGCAGTACTTC CASSTRDRDYEQYF TRBJ2-7 TRBV5-4 NA TRBD1
TGTGCCAGCTCACCCCCGTGGTCAGGGGAATCCTACGAGCAGTACTTC CASSPPWSGESYEQYF TRBJ2-7 TRBV18 NA NA
TGTGCCAGCAGCCCACGACAGGGCTCCCCTCTGGACACTGAAGCTTTCTTT CASSPRQGSPLDTEAFF TRBJ1-1 TRBV7-9 NA TRBD1
TGTGCCAGCAGTCAGGGACAGGGTGGTGGCTACACCTTC CASSQGQGGGYTF TRBJ1-2 TRBV28 NA TRBD1